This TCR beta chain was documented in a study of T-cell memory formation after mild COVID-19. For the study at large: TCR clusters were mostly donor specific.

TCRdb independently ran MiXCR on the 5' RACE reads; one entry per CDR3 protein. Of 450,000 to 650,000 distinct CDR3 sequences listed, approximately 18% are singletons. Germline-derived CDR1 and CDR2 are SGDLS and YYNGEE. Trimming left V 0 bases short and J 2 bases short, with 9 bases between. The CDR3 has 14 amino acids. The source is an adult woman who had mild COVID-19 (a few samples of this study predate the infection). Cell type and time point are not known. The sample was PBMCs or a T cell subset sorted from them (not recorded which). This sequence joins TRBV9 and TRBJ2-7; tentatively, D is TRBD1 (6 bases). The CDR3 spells CASSVEDSPYEQYF. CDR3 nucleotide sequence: TGTGCCAGCAGCGTAGAGGACAGCCCCTACGAGCAGTACTTC.